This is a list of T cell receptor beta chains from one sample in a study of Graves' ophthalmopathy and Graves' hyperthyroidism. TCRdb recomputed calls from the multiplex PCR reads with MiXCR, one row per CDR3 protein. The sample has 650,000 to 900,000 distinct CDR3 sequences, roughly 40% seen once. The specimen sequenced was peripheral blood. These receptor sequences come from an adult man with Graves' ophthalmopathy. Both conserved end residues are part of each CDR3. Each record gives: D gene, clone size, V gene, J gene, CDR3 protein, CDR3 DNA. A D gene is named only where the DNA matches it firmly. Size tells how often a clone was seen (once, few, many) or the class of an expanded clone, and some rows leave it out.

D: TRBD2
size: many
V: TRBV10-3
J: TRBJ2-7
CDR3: CAIRPLAGGVYEQYF
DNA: TGTGCCATCAGACCACTAGCGGGAGGTGTGTACGAGCAGTACTTC

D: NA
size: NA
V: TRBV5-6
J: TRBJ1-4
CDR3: CASSFRRTGIGNEKLFF
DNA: TGTGCCAGCAGCTTTCGAAGAACCGGGATAGGCAATGAAAAACTGTTTTTT

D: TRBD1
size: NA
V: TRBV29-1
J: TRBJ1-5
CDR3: CSSYRGQPQHF
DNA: TGCAGCAGTTACAGGGGTCAGCCCCAGCATTTT

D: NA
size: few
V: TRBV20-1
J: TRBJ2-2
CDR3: CSVETNTGELFF
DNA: TGCAGTGTAGAAACGAACACCGGGGAGCTGTTTTTT

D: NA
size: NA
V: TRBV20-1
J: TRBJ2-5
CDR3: CSARGDTETQYF
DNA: TGCAGTGCTAGAGGGGACACAGAGACCCAGTACTTC

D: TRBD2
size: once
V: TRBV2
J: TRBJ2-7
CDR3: CADGMGEGLSEQYF
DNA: TGTGCCGACGGGATGGGGGAGGGCCTCTCTGAGCAGTACTTC

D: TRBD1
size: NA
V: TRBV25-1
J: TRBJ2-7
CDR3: CASSEKGQGKGDYEQYF
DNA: TGTGCCAGCAGTGAAAAGGGACAGGGGAAGGGAGACTACGAGCAGTACTTC

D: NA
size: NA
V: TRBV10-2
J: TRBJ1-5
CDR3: CASSEGEYSDQPQHF
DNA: TGTGCCAGCAGCGAGGGGGAATATAGCGATCAGCCCCAGCATTTT

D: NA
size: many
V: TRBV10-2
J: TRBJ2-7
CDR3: CASSEGRAYEQYF
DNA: TGCGCCAGCAGTGAAGGCAGAGCCTACGAGCAGTACTTC

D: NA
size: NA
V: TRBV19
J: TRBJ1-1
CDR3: CASSSGYEAFF
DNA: TGTGCCAGTAGTTCAGGGTATGAAGCTTTCTTT